Shown below are 28 T cell receptor beta chains from a single sample sequenced in a study of blood T cell repertoires in COVID-19. Only in-frame clones appear in the TCRdb table, and some are missing; sequencing was by immunoSEQ multiplex PCR. The sample yields around 180,000 clones, over 75% seen once. The sequencing sample was made of peripheral blood. The receptor set was obtained from a man aged 40-49 years with active or convalescent COVID-19.

The chain has TRBV7-2 and TRBJ2-2, with a possible D match to TRBD2 (6 bases). This CDR3 contains 15 residues. Germline V gene data show CDR1 as SGHTA and CDR2 as FQGNSA. V was cut by 1 base and J by 5 bases, with 11 bases left in between. CDR3 protein: CASSLGGGWTGELFF. In nucleotides, the CDR3 is TGTGCCAGCAGCTTAGGTGGGGGGTGGACCGGGGAGCTGTTTTTT.

This chain links TRBV9 with TRBJ1-4; D possibly corresponds to TRBD1 (5 bases). The CDR3 sequence is 15 residues long. Germline V gene data show CDR1 as SGDLS and CDR2 as YYNGEE. The V end lost 4 bases, the J end lost 7 bases, and 17 bases lay between the germline ends. This chain's CDR3 is CASSQGSGWGEKLFF. The CDR3 DNA sequence: TGTGCCAGCAGCCAGGGTTCTGGGTGGGGTGAAAAACTGTTTTTT.

J is TRBJ2-7 and V is TRBV24-1; 9 bases align to TRBD1. J gave up 3 bases and V 3 bases, and 5 bases lay outside the gene matches. Germline values: CDR1 KGHDR, CDR2 SFDVKD. The CDR3 runs 15 residues. This CDR3 is CATSDGGTGNYEQYF. The CDR3 nucleotides read TGTGCCACCAGTGATGGAGGGACAGGGAACTACGAGCAGTACTTC.

This clone was seen only once. The gene calls are TRBV9 and TRBJ2-1, with 11 bases aligning to TRBD1. The CDR3 has 15 amino acids. Trimming cost V 5 bases and J 8 bases; bases outside gene matches: 9. CDR1 and CDR2 (germline): SGDLS, YYNGEE. CDR3 in amino acids: CASRPWDRGIDEQFF. The CDR3 nucleotides read TGTGCCAGCAGGCCCTGGGACAGGGGGATCGATGAGCAGTTCTTC. Using reference TRBV9 and TRBJ2-1 for the parts outside the CDR3, the full variable domain is DSGVTQTPKHLITATGQRVTLRCSPRSGDLSVYWYQQSLDQGLQFLIQYYNGEERAKGNILERFSAQQFPDLHSELNLSSLELGDSALYFCASRPWDRGIDEQFFGPGTRLTVL.

The chain combines TRBV7-8 with TRBJ2-7, with D perhaps matching TRBD1 (5 bases). In germline, CDR1 is SGHVS, CDR2 FQNEAQ. With 1 base removed from V and 2 bases from J, the gap between germline ends came to 12 bases. The CDR3 contains 15 residues. The CDR3 spells CASSLGQSPTYEQYF. CDR3 in DNA: TGTGCCAGCAGCTTAGGACAGAGCCCTACCTACGAGCAGTACTTC.

This clone was counted only a few times. The V call is TRBV10-3, the J call TRBJ1-1, with 7 bases lining up with TRBD1. V lost 5 bases, J lost 1 base, and 4 bases stayed unmatched. The CDR3 has 14 residues. Germline CDR1 reads ENHRY; CDR2 reads SYGVKD. CDR3 nucleotide sequence: TGTGCCATCAGTTCACGGACAGGGAACACTGAAGCTTTCTTT. Protein sequence: CAISSRTGNTEAFF.

The V gene is TRBV6-1, the J gene TRBJ2-5; D is unresolved. Looked up from germline, CDR1 is MNHNS and CDR2 is SASEGT. V was trimmed by 1 base and J by 1 base, leaving 4 bases between them. The CDR3 is 13 residues long. The CDR3 sequence: CASSEGAQETQYF. The CDR3 bases are TGTGCCAGCAGTGAAGGGGCCCAAGAGACCCAGTACTTC.

The chain links TRBV27 to TRBJ2-3, with 7 positions matching TRBD2. The CDR3 length is 13 residues. CDR1 MNHEY and CDR2 SMNVEV come from the germline V gene (reference sequence). Trimming removed 11 bases from V and 1 base from J; junction bases left unmatched: 6. In nucleotides, the CDR3 is TGTGCCTCTAGAACTAGCGGCACAGATACGCAGTATTTT. Its protein is CASRTSGTDTQYF.

V gene TRBV4-1 combines with J gene TRBJ2-7; possibly TRBD2 for D (6 bases). CDR3 length equals 15 residues. The germline gives CDR1 MGHRA, CDR2 YSYEKL. The germline V and J ends were trimmed by 1 base and 0 bases, with 10 bases remaining between them. The CDR3: CASSQVDGSSYEQYF. The CDR3 nucleotides read TGCGCCAGCAGCCAAGTGGACGGGAGCTCCTACGAGCAGTACTTC.

The chain combines TRBV4-3 with TRBJ2-7; D possibly corresponds to TRBD1 (5 bases). This CDR3 has 16 amino acids. Germline assignment: CDR1 LGHNA and CDR2 YSLEER. V shed 0 bases and J shed 5 bases, with 17 bases lying between them. The CDR3 DNA reads TGCGCCAGCAGCCAAGATCCCGGGCAGGGTCGCAACGAGCAGTACTTC. It specifies CASSQDPGQGRNEQYF.

The chain combines TRBV30 with TRBJ1-5; 9 bases agree with TRBD1. The V segment lost 0 bases and the J segment 1 base; nucleotides outside the gene matches: 13. CDR1 is GTSNPN and CDR2 is SVGIG in the germline V gene (reference sequence). The CDR3 covers 19 residues. CDR3 DNA: TGTGCCTGGAGTGTAGATAGAGTTATGGGACAGGGAAGCAATCAGCCCCAGCATTTT. Its protein product is CAWSVDRVMGQGSNQPQHF. Full variable domain (remainder filled in from reference TRBV30 and TRBJ1-5): SQTIHQWPATLVQPVGSPLSLECTVEGTSNPNLYWYRQAAGRGLQLLFYSVGIGQISSEVPQNLSASRPQDRQFILSSKKLLLSDSGFYLCAWSVDRVMGQGSNQPQHFGDGTRLSIL.

The chain has TRBV6-5 and TRBJ2-7; the match to TRBD1 covers 7 bases. V trimming: 8 bases; J trimming: 0 bases; junction bases outside the gene matches: 7. This CDR3 has 14 amino acids. The germline gives CDR1 MNHEY, CDR2 SVGAGI. The CDR3 DNA sequence: TGTGCCAGCGGGACAGACGGTTTCTCCTACGAGCAGTACTTC. It encodes CASGTDGFSYEQYF.

The chain links TRBV6-5 to TRBJ1-1, with D tentatively TRBD1 (6 bases). This CDR3 is built from 11 residues. Germline CDR1 MNHEY, CDR2 SVGAGI. Trimming stripped 7 bases from V and 8 bases from J, with 11 bases between. This chain's CDR3 is CASIRGGEAFF. The CDR3 DNA follows: TGTGCCAGCATACGGGGGGGCGAAGCTTTCTTT.

This clone was counted once. The chain joins TRBV18 to TRBJ1-1; a possible D gene is TRBD1 (6 bases). The CDR3 has 13 amino acids. From germline, CDR1 is KGHSH and CDR2 LQKENI. With 1 base removed from V and 6 bases from J, the gap between germline ends came to 9 bases. The CDR3 DNA is TGTGCCAGCTCACCACAACAGGGCGCTGAAGCTTTCTTT. This encodes CASSPQQGAEAFF.

This clone showed up just a few times. J is TRBJ1-1 and V is TRBV29-1, with D possibly being TRBD1 (6 bases). The CDR3 is made up of 16 amino acids. Trimming removed 0 bases from V and 4 bases from J, with 18 bases in between. CDR1 is SQVTM, CDR2 ANQGSEA, per germline. CDR3 sequence reads: CSVEDTGGALSTEAFF. Written as DNA, the CDR3 is TGCAGCGTTGAAGATACTGGGGGGGCGCTTAGCACTGAAGCTTTCTTT. Looking up the rest from reference TRBV29-1 and TRBJ1-1 gives the full variable domain: SAVISQKPSRDICQRGTSLTIQCQVDSQVTMMFWYRQQPGQSLTLIATANQGSEATYESGFVIDKFPISRPNLTFSTLTVSNMSPEDSSIYLCSVEDTGGALSTEAFFGQGTRLTVV.

The chain employs TRBV30 and TRBJ1-2; TRBD1 matches at 8 bases. There are 13 residues in the CDR3. Trimming took 3 bases from V and 8 from J; bases not matched to a gene: 8. CDR1 GTSNPN and CDR2 SVGIG come from the germline V gene (reference sequence). The CDR3 nucleotides read TGTGCCTGGAGCCGCGACAGGGGAGGCGGCTACACCTTC. It specifies CAWSRDRGGGYTF.

The genes are TRBV4-1 and TRBJ1-1, with D possibly matching TRBD1 (6 bases). Trimming removed 0 bases from V and 5 bases from J, with 13 bases in between. Germline assignment: CDR1 MGHRA and CDR2 YSYEKL. The CDR3 spans 15 residues. CDR3 amino acids: CASSQDRAGDTEAFF. The CDR3 coding sequence is TGCGCCAGCAGCCAAGATCGGGCAGGGGATACTGAAGCTTTCTTT.

The chain combines TRBV27 with TRBJ1-6; no reliable D call. Germline V gives CDR1 MNHEY, CDR2 SMNVEV (reference sequence). The V end lost 6 bases, the J end lost 6 bases, and 21 bases lay between the germline ends. The CDR3 spans 17 residues. The CDR3 bases are TGTGCCAGCAGCTTTGGCTCGTGGCGGCAGATTAATTCACCCCTCCACTTT. It encodes CASSFGSWRQINSPLHF.

This clone was seen a single time. The chain couples TRBV4-2 to TRBJ2-1; no definite D call. Per germline, CDR1 LGHNA and CDR2 YNFKEQ. V shed 0 bases and J shed 10 bases, with 4 bases lying between them. The CDR3 covers 11 residues. The CDR3: CASSQDSEQFF. The CDR3 DNA follows: TGTGCCAGCAGCCAAGATTCGGAGCAGTTCTTC.

The chain joins TRBV2 to TRBJ1-1; 7 bases align to TRBD1. The CDR3 has 15 residues. V lost 4 bases, J lost 4 bases, and 9 bases stayed unmatched. Germline CDR1 SNHLY, CDR2 FYNNEI. The chain's CDR3 is CASSGDRPSVTEAFF. The CDR3 bases are TGTGCCAGCAGTGGGGACAGACCCAGTGTCACTGAAGCTTTCTTT.

The gene calls are TRBV14 and TRBJ1-1; a weak D match, TRBD1 (6 bases). The length of the CDR3 is 13 residues. Germline values: CDR1 SGHDN, CDR2 FVKESK. Trimming shortened V by 1 base and J by 6 bases, and 9 bases separated the two germline ends. This chain's CDR3 is CASSQAGGSEAFF. CDR3 nucleotide sequence: TGTGCCAGCAGCCAAGCGGGGGGCTCTGAAGCTTTCTTT. The whole variable domain, remainder taken from reference TRBV14 and TRBJ1-1, is EAGVTQFPSHSVIEKGQTVTLRCDPISGHDNLYWYRRVMGKEIKFLLHFVKESKQDESGMPNNRFLAERTGGTYSTLKVQPAELEDSGVYFCASSQAGGSEAFFGQGTRLTVV.

The DNA of the CDR3 is TGTGCCACCAGCAGAGATAGTACCACTAGCGGAGCCTACAATGAGCAGTTCTTC. Translated, it gives CATSRDSTTSGAYNEQFF. This chain connects TRBV15 to TRBJ2-1; 8 bases fit TRBD2. V shed 0 bases and J 2 bases; nucleotides not matched to a gene: 9. There are 18 residues in the CDR3. The V gene's germline CDR1 is LNHNV and CDR2 YYDKDF (reference sequence).

The gene calls are TRBV5-3 and TRBJ2-5, with 12 bases lining up with TRBD2. TRBV5-3 is assigned to the ORF class and has an uncertain function. Trimming cost V 3 bases and J 2 bases; bases outside gene matches: 23. The CDR3 runs to 22 residues. DNA for the CDR3: TGTGCCAGAAGCTCAAACAAGACTAGCGGGGGCCGAAAAGTCGTATTTCAAGAGACCCAGTACTTC. Translating it yields CARSSNKTSGGRKVVFQETQYF.

This clone was observed once. V usage is TRBV7-8 and J usage is TRBJ2-7; unclear D gene. The germline V gene has CDR1 SGHVS and CDR2 FQNEAQ. There are 13 residues in the CDR3. V lost 0 bases and J 4 bases, leaving 7 bases between the germline ends. CDR3 protein: CASSLASPYEQYF. For the CDR3, the DNA is TGTGCCAGCAGCTTAGCGTCCCCTTACGAGCAGTACTTC.

The gene calls are TRBV4-1 and TRBJ1-1; D is possibly TRBD1 (5 bases). Trimming took off 4 bases at V and 6 bases at J, with 18 bases between the two ends. Per the germline V gene, CDR1 is MGHRA and CDR2 is YSYEKL. The CDR3 contains 15 residues. The CDR3 reads CASSRSGEGEAEAFF. CDR3 sequence (DNA): TGCGCCAGCAGCCGAAGTGGAGAAGGGGAGGCTGAAGCTTTCTTT.

The V and J genes are TRBV23-1 and TRBJ2-7; 7 bases fit TRBD2. TRBV23-1 is flagged as an ORF with uncertain function. This CDR3 is built from 14 residues. With V trimmed by 4 bases and J by 6 bases, 9 bases remained unmatched. CDR3 coding DNA: TGCGCCAGCAGTCGACCCTGCGGGGGTTCCGAGCAGTACTTC. As protein: CASSRPCGGSEQYF.

In regard to this clone: Other nucleotide sequences from this sample produce the same CDR3. The chain carries TRBV6-5 and TRBJ1-2; unclear D gene. Per the germline V gene, CDR1 is MNHEY and CDR2 is SVGAGI. Between the trimmed V and J ends, which lost 0 bases and 2 bases, there was a span of 7 bases. This CDR3 has 14 residues. CDR3 in amino acids: CASSYSRLNYGYTF. The CDR3 coding sequence is TGTGCCAGCAGTTACTCGAGACTGAACTATGGCTACACCTTC.

The chain couples TRBV12-3 or TRBV12-4 to TRBJ1-2; D uncertain. The CDR3 is made up of 13 amino acids. The V and J ends lost 5 bases and 3 bases respectively, with 10 bases between them. DNA of the CDR3: TGTGCCAGCAGTGCAGGTCGGTACTATGGCTACACCTTC. Protein sequence: CASSAGRYYGYTF.